Below, one T cell receptor (beta chain) is given with its context. This entry comes from a study of cytotoxic CD8 clonotypes in ibrutinib-treated CLL. Study-level information: Responses: around 24 partial, 2 complete; after median around 64 months, approximately 14 stayed remitted, around twelve progressed. Response samples followed a median about twelve months of treatment, range 6 to 36.

TCRdb's table, derived via immunoSEQ multiplex PCR, lists solely in-frame clones and lacks some. The repertoire holds 150,000 to 200,000 clones, with 70% to 90% as singletons. CDR1 and CDR2 (germline): SGHTA, FQGNSA. Deletions cut 4 bases from V and 5 bases from J, with 9 bases between. The CDR3 is made up of 13 amino acids. The gene calls are TRBV7-2 and TRBJ2-1; D is undetermined. The receptor's source is a human donor with chronic lymphocytic leukemia. The sequencing here drew on PBMCs, taken at disease progression, from a patient treated with ibrutinib. The CDR3 DNA sequence: TGTGCCAGCAGCTCTAACTACAACAATGAGCAGTTCTTC. It yields the protein CASSSNYNNEQFF.